This T cell receptor beta chain was found in a study of blood T cells in healthy people across ages. Whole-study context: Template switching recovered approximately one barcoded beta molecule for every two T cells.

V dropped 6 bases and J dropped 4; count of bases not matched to a gene: 4. Germline CDR1 reads SEHNR; CDR2 reads FQNEAQ (reference sequence). The CDR3 totals 14 residues. Using a J-beta primer mix together with a sample-barcoded 5' primer, a second PCR was run for roughly 6 to 11 cycles. Each cDNA molecule, via a template-switch adaptor with 12 random nucleotides, was tagged. A single record per CDR3 protein comes from TCRdb applying MiXCR to the 5' RACE reads. The table lists over a million distinct CDR3 sequences, around 42% of them singletons. The donors, all healthy, were Caucasians living in Russia, aged roughly 6 to 100.

The sequenced material came from blood. This TCR was sampled from a woman between 18 and 30 years old in good health. This chain uses TRBV7-9 with TRBJ2-2, with TRBD1 matching over 8 bases. As DNA, the CDR3 is TGTGCCAGCAGGTCCGGGACAGGCACCGGGGAGCTGTTTTTT. It codes for CASRSGTGTGELFF.